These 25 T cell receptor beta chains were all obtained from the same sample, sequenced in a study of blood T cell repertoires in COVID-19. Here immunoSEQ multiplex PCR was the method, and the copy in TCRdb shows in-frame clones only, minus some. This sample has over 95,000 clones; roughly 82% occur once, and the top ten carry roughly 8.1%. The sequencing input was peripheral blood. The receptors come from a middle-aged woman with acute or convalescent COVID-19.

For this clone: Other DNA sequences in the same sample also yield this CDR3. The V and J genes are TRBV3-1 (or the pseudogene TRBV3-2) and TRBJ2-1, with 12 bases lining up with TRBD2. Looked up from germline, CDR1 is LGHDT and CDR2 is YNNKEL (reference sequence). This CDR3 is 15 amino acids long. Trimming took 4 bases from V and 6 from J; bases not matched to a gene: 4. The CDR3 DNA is TGTGCCAGCAGCCGGCTAGCGGGGGGGCCCAATGAGCAGTTCTTC. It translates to CASSRLAGGPNEQFF.

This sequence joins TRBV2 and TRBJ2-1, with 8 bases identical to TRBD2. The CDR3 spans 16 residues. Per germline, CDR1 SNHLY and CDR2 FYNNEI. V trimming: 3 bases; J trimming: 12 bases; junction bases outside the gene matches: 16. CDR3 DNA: TGTGCCAGCAGTGAGAGGCTAGCGGGCCGCACAGACGGGCAGTTCTTC. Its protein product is CASSERLAGRTDGQFF.

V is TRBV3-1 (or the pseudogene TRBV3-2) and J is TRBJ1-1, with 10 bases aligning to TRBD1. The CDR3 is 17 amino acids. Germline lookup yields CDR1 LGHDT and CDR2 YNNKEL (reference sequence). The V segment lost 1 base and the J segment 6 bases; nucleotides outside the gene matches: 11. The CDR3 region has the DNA TGTGCCAGCAGCCAAGTGACAGGGGGCTTTGAGGGCCCTGAAGCTTTCTTT. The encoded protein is CASSQVTGGFEGPEAFF.

DNA for the CDR3: TGTGCCAGCAGCCGAGCGGGGGGTCAAGAGACCCAGTACTTC. This codes for CASSRAGGQETQYF. This chain connects TRBV7-6 to TRBJ2-5, with TRBD2 identical over 9 bases. V shed 5 bases and J 2 bases; nucleotides not matched to a gene: 3. CDR3 size: 14 residues. Germline-derived CDR1 and CDR2 are SGHVS and FNYEAQ.

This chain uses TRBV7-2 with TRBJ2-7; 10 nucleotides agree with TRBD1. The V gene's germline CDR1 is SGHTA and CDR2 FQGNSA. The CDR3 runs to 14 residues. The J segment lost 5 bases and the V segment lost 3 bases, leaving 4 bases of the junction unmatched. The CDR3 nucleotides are TGTGCCAGCAGCTTTGGGACAGGGGCTAACGAGCAGTACTTC. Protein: CASSFGTGANEQYF.

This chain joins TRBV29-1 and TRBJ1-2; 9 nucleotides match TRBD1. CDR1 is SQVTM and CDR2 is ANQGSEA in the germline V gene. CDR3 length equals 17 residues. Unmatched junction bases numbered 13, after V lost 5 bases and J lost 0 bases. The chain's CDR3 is CSVTTRGTGRANYGYTF. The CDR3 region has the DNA TGCAGCGTTACAACCCGGGGGACAGGGAGAGCTAACTATGGCTACACCTTC. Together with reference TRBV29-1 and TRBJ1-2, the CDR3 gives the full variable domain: SAVISQKPSRDICQRGTSLTIQCQVDSQVTMMFWYRQQPGQSLTLIATANQGSEATYESGFVIDKFPISRPNLTFSTLTVSNMSPEDSSIYLCSVTTRGTGRANYGYTFGSGTRLTVV.

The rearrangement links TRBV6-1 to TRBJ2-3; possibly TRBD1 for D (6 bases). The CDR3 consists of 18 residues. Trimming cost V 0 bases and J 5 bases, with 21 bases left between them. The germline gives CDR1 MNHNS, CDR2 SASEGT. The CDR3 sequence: CASSEAGHPSGSRDTQYF. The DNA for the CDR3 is TGTGCCAGCAGTGAAGCGGGACACCCCTCGGGGAGTAGAGATACGCAGTATTTT.

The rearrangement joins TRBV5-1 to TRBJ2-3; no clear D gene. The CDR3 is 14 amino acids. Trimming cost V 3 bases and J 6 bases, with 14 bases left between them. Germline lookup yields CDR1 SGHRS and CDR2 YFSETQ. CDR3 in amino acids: CASSSQQLTDTQYF. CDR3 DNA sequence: TGCGCCAGCAGCTCCCAACAGCTGACGGATACGCAGTATTTT.

CDR3: CASSSRLAGGLRTGELFF. Written as DNA, the CDR3 is TGTGCCAGCAGCTCGAGACTAGCGGGGGGGCTTCGTACCGGGGAGCTGTTTTTT. V and J are TRBV7-6 and TRBJ2-2; TRBD2 aligns across 14 bases. CDR3 size: 18 residues. V trimming: 4 bases; J trimming: 5 bases; junction bases outside the gene matches: 9. CDR1 and CDR2 from the germline V gene are SGHVS and FNYEAQ.

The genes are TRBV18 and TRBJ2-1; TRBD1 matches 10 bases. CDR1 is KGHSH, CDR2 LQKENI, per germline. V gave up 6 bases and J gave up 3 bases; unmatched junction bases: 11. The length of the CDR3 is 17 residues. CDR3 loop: CASSRGTGAAIYNEQFF. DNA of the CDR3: TGTGCCAGCTCCCGGGGGACAGGGGCCGCGATCTACAATGAGCAGTTCTTC.

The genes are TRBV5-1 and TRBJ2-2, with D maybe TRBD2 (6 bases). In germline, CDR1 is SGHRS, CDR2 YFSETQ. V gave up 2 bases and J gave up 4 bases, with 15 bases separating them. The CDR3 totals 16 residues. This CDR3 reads CASSFEAGMVTGELFF. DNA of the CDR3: TGCGCCAGCAGCTTTGAGGCGGGGATGGTCACCGGGGAGCTGTTTTTT.

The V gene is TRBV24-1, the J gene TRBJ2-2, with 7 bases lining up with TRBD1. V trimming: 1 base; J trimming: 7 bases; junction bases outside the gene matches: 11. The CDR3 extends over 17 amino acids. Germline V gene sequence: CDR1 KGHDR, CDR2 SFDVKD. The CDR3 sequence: CATSDFAPTGAVGELFF. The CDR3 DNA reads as TGTGCCACCAGTGATTTTGCCCCTACAGGGGCGGTCGGGGAGCTGTTTTTT.

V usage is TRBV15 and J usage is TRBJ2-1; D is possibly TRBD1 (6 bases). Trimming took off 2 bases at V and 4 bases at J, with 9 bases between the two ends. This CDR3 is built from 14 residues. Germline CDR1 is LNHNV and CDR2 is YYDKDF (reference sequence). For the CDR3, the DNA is TGTGCCACCAGCAGACGGACAGCGTACAATGAGCAGTTCTTC. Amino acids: CATSRRTAYNEQFF.

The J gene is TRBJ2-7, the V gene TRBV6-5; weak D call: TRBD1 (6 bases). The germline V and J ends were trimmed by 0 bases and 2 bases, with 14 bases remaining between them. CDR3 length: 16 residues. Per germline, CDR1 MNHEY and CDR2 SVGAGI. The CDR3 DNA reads TGTGCCAGCAGTTACTCCTCAATCAGGGGAGCCTACGAGCAGTACTTC. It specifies CASSYSSIRGAYEQYF.

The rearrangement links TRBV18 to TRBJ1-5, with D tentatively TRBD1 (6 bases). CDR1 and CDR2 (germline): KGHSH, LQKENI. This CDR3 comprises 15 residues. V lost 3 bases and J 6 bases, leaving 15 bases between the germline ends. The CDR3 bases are TGTGCCAGCTCACCGCCCGGGACATGGGGTCAGCCCCAGCATTTT. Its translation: CASSPPGTWGQPQHF.

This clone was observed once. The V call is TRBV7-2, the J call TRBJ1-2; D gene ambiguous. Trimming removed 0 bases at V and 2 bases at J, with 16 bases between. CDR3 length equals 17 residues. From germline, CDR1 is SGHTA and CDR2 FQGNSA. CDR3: CASSLAVIGLTNYGYTF. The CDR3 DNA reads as TGTGCCAGCAGCTTAGCGGTTATTGGGCTCACGAACTATGGCTACACCTTC.

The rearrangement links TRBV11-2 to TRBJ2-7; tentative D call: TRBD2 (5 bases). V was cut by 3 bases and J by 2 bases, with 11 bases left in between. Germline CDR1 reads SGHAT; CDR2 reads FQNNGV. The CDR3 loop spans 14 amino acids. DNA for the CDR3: TGTGCCAGCAGCTTCGGTGGAGGAGCCTACGAGCAGTACTTC. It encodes CASSFGGGAYEQYF.

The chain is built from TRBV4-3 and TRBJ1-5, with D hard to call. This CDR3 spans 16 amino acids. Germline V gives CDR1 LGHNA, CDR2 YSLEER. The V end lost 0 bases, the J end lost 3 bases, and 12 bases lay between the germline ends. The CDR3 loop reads CASSQERVSYNQPQHF. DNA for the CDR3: TGCGCCAGCAGCCAAGAACGGGTCAGCTACAATCAGCCCCAGCATTTT.

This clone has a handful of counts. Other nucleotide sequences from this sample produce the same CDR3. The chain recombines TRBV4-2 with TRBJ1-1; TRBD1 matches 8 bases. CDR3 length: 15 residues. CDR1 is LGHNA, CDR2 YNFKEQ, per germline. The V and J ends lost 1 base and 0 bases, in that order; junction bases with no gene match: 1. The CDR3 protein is CASSQAGQVNTEAFF. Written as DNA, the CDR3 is TGTGCCAGCAGCCAAGCGGGACAGGTGAACACTGAAGCTTTCTTT.

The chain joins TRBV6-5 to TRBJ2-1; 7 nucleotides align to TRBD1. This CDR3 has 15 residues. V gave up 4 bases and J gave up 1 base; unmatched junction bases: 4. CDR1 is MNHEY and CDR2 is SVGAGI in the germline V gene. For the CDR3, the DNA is TGTGCCAGCAGTTTAACAGGGGCATCCTACAATGAGCAGTTCTTC. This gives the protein CASSLTGASYNEQFF.

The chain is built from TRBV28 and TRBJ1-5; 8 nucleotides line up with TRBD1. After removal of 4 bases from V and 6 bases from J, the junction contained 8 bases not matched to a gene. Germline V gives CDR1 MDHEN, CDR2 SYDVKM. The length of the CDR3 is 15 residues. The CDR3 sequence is CASSSGQGLTQPQHF. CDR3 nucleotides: TGTGCCAGCAGTTCAGGACAGGGTTTGACTCAGCCCCAGCATTTT.

The CDR3 reads CASSGDRKRDTQYF. In DNA form, the CDR3 reads TGTGCCAGCAGTGGGGACAGGAAACGGGATACGCAGTATTTT. The V call is TRBV2, the J call TRBJ2-3; TRBD1 matches at 8 bases. CDR1 and CDR2 (germline): SNHLY, FYNNEI. The J segment lost 6 bases and the V segment lost 4 bases, leaving 6 bases of the junction unmatched. The CDR3 is made up of 14 amino acids.

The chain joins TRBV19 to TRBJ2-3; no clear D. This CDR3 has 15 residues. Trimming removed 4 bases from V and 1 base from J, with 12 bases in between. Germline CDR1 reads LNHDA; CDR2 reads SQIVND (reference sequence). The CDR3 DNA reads TGTGCCAGTAGTAAGTCCCGGTTAGGCACAGATACGCAGTATTTT. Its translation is CASSKSRLGTDTQYF.

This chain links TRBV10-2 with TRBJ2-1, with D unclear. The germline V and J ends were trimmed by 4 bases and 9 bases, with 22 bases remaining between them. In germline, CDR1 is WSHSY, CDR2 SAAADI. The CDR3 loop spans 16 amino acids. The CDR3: CASSVYFEVGGREQFF. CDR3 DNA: TGCGCCAGCAGTGTCTACTTCGAGGTGGGTGGTCGTGAGCAGTTCTTC.

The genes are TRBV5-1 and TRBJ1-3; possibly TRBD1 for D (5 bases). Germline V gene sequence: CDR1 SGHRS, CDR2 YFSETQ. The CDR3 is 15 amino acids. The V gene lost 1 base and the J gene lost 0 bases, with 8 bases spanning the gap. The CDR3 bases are TGCGCCAGCAGCTTGCAGGGACTCTCTGGAAACACCATATATTTT. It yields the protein CASSLQGLSGNTIYF.